These 15 T cell receptor beta chains were sequenced from one sample in a study of cytomegalovirus exposure and HLA in healthy donors. The PCR employed 60 Vbeta primers together with 13 Jbeta primers. Clones were read by immunoSEQ multiplex PCR, and TCRdb kept only the in-frame ones, dropping some. The table includes fewer than 200,000 clones, 80% detected once. Sequences were obtained from PBMCs. These receptor sequences come from a man aged 25-45 years in good health and CMV-seronegative.

V usage is TRBV6-6 and J usage is TRBJ2-7; D ambiguous. The CDR3 has 15 residues. In germline, CDR1 is MNHNY, CDR2 SVGAGI (reference sequence). With 4 bases removed from V and 0 bases from J, the gap between germline ends came to 13 bases. CDR3 DNA sequence: TGTGCCAGCAGTTCCCCGACTTTGAGCTCCTACGAGCAGTACTTC. Amino acids: CASSSPTLSSYEQYF.

The chain has TRBV15 and TRBJ2-3; perhaps TRBD1 as D (5 bases). Germline CDR1 reads LNHNV; CDR2 reads YYDKDF (reference sequence). The CDR3 spans 17 residues. The V end was cut by 1 base, the J end by 2 bases, with 16 bases between. The CDR3 protein is CATSRVKETVFTDTQYF. CDR3 in DNA: TGTGCCACCAGCAGAGTCAAGGAGACAGTTTTCACAGATACGCAGTATTTT.

The CDR3 region is CASSYIRAGANVLTF. The DNA for the CDR3 is TGTGCCAGCAGTTACATCAGGGCTGGGGCCAACGTCCTGACTTTC. V gene TRBV6-5 combines with J gene TRBJ2-6; weak D call: TRBD1 (5 bases). Per germline, CDR1 MNHEY and CDR2 SVGAGI. The germline V and J ends were trimmed by 2 bases and 2 bases, with 7 bases remaining between them. The CDR3 runs to 15 residues.

CDR3 sequence reads: CASSLEDSSYTGNTIYF. CDR3 in DNA: TGTGCCAGCAGCTTAGAGGACTCCAGTTATACTGGAAACACCATATATTTT. The V and J genes are TRBV7-2 and TRBJ1-3; D remains unclear. Germline values: CDR1 SGHTA, CDR2 FQGNSA. The CDR3 is 17 amino acids. Trimming took off 1 base at V and 2 bases at J, with 15 bases between the two ends.

This chain links TRBV14 with TRBJ1-2; maybe TRBD1 (6 bases). Between the trimmed V and J ends, which lost 1 base and 4 bases, there was a span of 13 bases. The germline gives CDR1 SGHDN, CDR2 FVKESK. This CDR3 comprises 15 residues. DNA of the CDR3: TGTGCCAGCAGCCAAGTTACAGGGTTCTCCTATGGCTACACCTTC. Protein sequence: CASSQVTGFSYGYTF. Together with reference TRBV14 and TRBJ1-2, the CDR3 gives the full variable domain: EAGVTQFPSHSVIEKGQTVTLRCDPISGHDNLYWYRRVMGKEIKFLLHFVKESKQDESGMPNNRFLAERTGGTYSTLKVQPAELEDSGVYFCASSQVTGFSYGYTFGSGTRLTVV.

About this clone: At one boundary the junction diverges from the germline segment, which might be a read error. This chain uses TRBV7-9 with TRBJ1-2; a possible D gene is TRBD1 (6 bases). The CDR3 totals 16 residues. Germline V gives CDR1 SEHNR, CDR2 FQNEAQ (reference sequence). The CDR3 bases are TGTTCCAGCAGCCGACAAAGGGGCAGGGGTGCCTATGGCTACACCTTC. Translating it yields CSSSRQRGRGAYGYTF.

In its sample, this clone was seen once. Different DNA sequences within this sample yield the same CDR3. The V call is TRBV11-2, the J call TRBJ2-4; D gene uncertain. Trimming pared 1 base from V and 0 bases from J, leaving 10 bases between. The length of the CDR3 is 16 residues. CDR1 SGHAT and CDR2 FQNNGV come from the germline V gene. The CDR3 nucleotides read TGTGCCAGCAGCTTAGGGGCAGCCCTAGCCAAAAACATTCAGTACTTC. Translating it yields CASSLGAALAKNIQYF.

CDR3 residues: CASSLLRGPANTEAFF. Written as DNA, the CDR3 is TGTGCCAGCAGCTTGCTCCGGGGTCCGGCGAACACTGAAGCTTTCTTT. V is TRBV11-2 and J is TRBJ1-1; no reliable D call. CDR1 and CDR2 (germline): SGHAT, FQNNGV. The CDR3 runs to 16 residues. V lost 3 bases and J lost 1, with 15 bases in between. Using reference TRBV11-2 and TRBJ1-1 for the parts outside the CDR3, the full variable domain is EAGVAQSPRYKIIEKRQSVAFWCNPISGHATLYWYQQILGQGPKLLIQFQNNGVVDDSQLPKDRFSAERLKGVDSTLKIQPAKLEDSAVYLCASSLLRGPANTEAFFGQGTRLTVV.

Turning to this clone: At one of its ends the junction is not consistent with the germline gene, which may arise from a read error. The gene calls are TRBV6-5 and TRBJ2-1; possible D gene TRBD1, 6 bases. The CDR3 length is 15 residues. CDR1 and CDR2 (germline): MNHEY, SVGAGI. The CDR3 DNA is TGTGCCAGCAGTTACCAAGGGGGTTCCTTCAATGAGCAGTTCTTC. This sequence encodes CASSYQGGSFNEQFF.

This clone has just a few counts. The chain carries TRBV4-1 and TRBJ2-7; possibly TRBD2 for D (5 bases). In germline, CDR1 is MGHRA, CDR2 YSYEKL. Trimming shortened V by 0 bases and J by 0 bases, and 24 bases separated the two germline ends. The CDR3 consists of 20 residues. Here the CDR3 DNA reads TGCGCCAGCAGCCAAGAAAGAAATCCGACTAAGGGTCCCAGCTCCTACGAGCAGTACTTC. Translating gives CASSQERNPTKGPSSYEQYF.

The rearrangement links TRBV5-8 to TRBJ1-5; D call uncertain. CDR1 is SGHTS and CDR2 is YDEGEE in the germline V gene. This CDR3 spans 14 amino acids. V lost 3 bases, J lost 10 bases, and 17 bases lay in between. The CDR3 here is CASSSRGRVSPQHF. The CDR3 DNA reads as TGTGCCAGCAGCTCGAGAGGGAGGGTAAGCCCCCAGCATTTT.

This clone came up once. The chain has TRBV6-1 and TRBJ2-7; 8 bases are shared with TRBD1. Germline CDR1 is MNHNS and CDR2 is SASEGT. J was trimmed by 2 bases and V by 4 bases; bases with no gene match: 4. The CDR3 runs 14 residues. CDR3 bases: TGTGCCAGCAGTGTCGGGACAGGAGCCTACGAGCAGTACTTC. This encodes CASSVGTGAYEQYF.

In nucleotides, the CDR3 is TGTGCCAGTACCAAAGGAGGGACTAGAAATCAGCCCCAGCATTTT. It translates to CASTKGGTRNQPQHF. The chain has TRBV19 and TRBJ1-5, with D possibly matching TRBD1 (5 bases). The CDR3 spans 15 residues. V gave up 7 bases and J gave up 4 bases, with 17 bases separating them. Germline assignment: CDR1 LNHDA and CDR2 SQIVND (reference sequence).

The chain links TRBV28 to TRBJ1-4; 10 bases are a match to TRBD1. CDR3 length: 15 amino acids. With V trimmed by 7 bases and J by 6 bases, 8 bases remained unmatched. CDR1 MDHEN and CDR2 SYDVKM come from the germline V gene. CDR3 nucleotide sequence: TGTGCCAGCACAACAGGGGGACAGGGGTATGAAAAACTGTTTTTT. This translates into CASTTGGQGYEKLFF.

This chain joins TRBV7-9 and TRBJ2-7; D is uncertain. CDR1 is SEHNR and CDR2 is FQNEAQ in the germline V gene (reference sequence). The CDR3 covers 12 residues. V lost 3 bases and J lost 3, with 6 bases in between. CDR3 loop: CASSLSFYEQYF. As DNA, the CDR3 is TGTGCCAGCAGCTTGTCATTCTACGAGCAGTACTTC.